The present TCR beta chain was sequenced within a study of post-analysis software for immune sequencing data (dated by TCRdb to 2013 to 2016). Regarding the study in general: Relapsing-remitting, secondary progressive and progressive-relapsing multiple sclerosis were recorded as disease courses, and subtype annotation was lacking for some patients. The multiple sclerosis patient repertoires were compared with about a dozen previously published healthy control repertoires from donors aged roughly 6 to 25 years. A subset of samples was prepared in parallel using single-end sample barcoding, then pooled and co-amplified after Illumina adapter ligation.

Overall results and qualifications from the work: Direct clustering with F measure revealed strong co-clustering of samples prepared in the same batch, which led to a batch-effect correction. The multiple sclerosis patient group was slightly younger than the control group. Compared with controls, multiple sclerosis patients had significantly lower normalized Chao1 diversity, a finding suggesting substantial peripheral T-cell clonal expansion.

In regard to this clonotype: Which antigen it targets is not known. Per-nucleotide qualities are absent, and no much larger clonotype sits a single base away.

TCR beta repertoires were profiled from peripheral blood of approximately 13 young patients with multiple sclerosis to demonstrate the VDJtools post-analysis software. The multiple sclerosis patients were children and adolescents between 6 and 15 years of age. The method was PCR. Sequencing was performed on an Illumina HiSeq 2500. To reduce PCR and sequencing biases, unique molecular identifiers were incorporated into the TCR beta cDNA libraries. Per 1 to 10 million input T cells, 500,000 or so cDNA molecules were obtained, such that each molecule approximated one T cell. The patient libraries were prepared and sequenced with the same protocol used for the earlier healthy control dataset. Within a given batch, samples were prepared together, multiplexed and sequenced on the same HiSeq lane. Under the source paper's analysis protocol: Raw barcoded reads were processed with MIGEC, and single-read molecular identifier groups were discarded before consensus assembly and CDR3 extraction. VDJtools was used for post-analysis of the clonotype tables, and diversity was normalized by down-sampling every dataset to the size of the smallest sample. To correct batch-related cross-sample contamination, repertoire overlap clustering matched CDR3 amino acid sequences but not nucleotide sequences. TCRdb trimmed public reads at Q25 via fastp, called clones via MiXCR and kept in-frame beta chains. Rows matching on CDR3 protein sequence are summarized as one entry with the most common DNA and genes. TCRdb, not the original authors, processed these V and J calls. This sample is represented by approximately 630,000 distinct CDR3 sequences; 55% to 70% of them were singletons. About 11% of the sample is in the top ten clones.

The sample consisted of blood. This clonotype was obtained from a girl between 2 and 10 years old with multiple sclerosis.

CDR3 region: CASSLVELAGAEDTQYF. At the DNA level, the sequence is TGCGCCAGCAGCTTGGTGGAGCTAGCGGGAGCCGAGGATACGCAGTATTTT. Recombination linked TRBV5-1 to TRBJ2-3, with 10 central nucleotides matching TRBD2. CDR1 and CDR2, looked up from the germline V gene, are SGHRS and YFSETQ. The CDR3 starts with the cysteine, ends with the phenylalanine, and has 17 residues. Only the CDR3 part of the read is kept: 51 bases, read in frame from the first base. After removal of 0 bases from V and 6 bases from J, the junction retains 10 bases not matched to a gene.